The following is a T cell receptor (beta chain) sequence with its context. Its antigen is not known. TCRdb re-analysed the 5' RACE reads in MiXCR, keeping a single row per CDR3 protein. The table shows approximately 23,000 distinct CDR3 sequences, with about 31% occurring only once. Study-wide results and limits: Tumor-infiltrating Treg TCR alpha and beta sequences overlapped most with tumor naive CD4+ T cells, then blood naive.

CD25-based Treg depletion was applied to purified naive CD4+ T cells. J lost 3 bases, V lost 4 bases, and 6 bases had no gene match. This CDR3 spans 14 amino acids. Germline V gives CDR1 SNHLY, CDR2 FYNNEI. Sample: tumor-infiltrating naive CD4+ T cells sorted from the breast tumor. This sample's subset: naive CD4+ T cells, CD4+CD45RA+CD25-. The chain carries TRBV2 and TRBJ2-7; the match to TRBD2 covers 7 bases. This TCR derives from a female donor with breast cancer. Written as DNA, the CDR3 is TGTGCCAGCAGTGGAGTTAGCGGGTTCTACGAGCAGTACTTC. Its translation is CASSGVSGFYEQYF. Combining the CDR3 with reference TRBV2 and TRBJ2-7 gives the whole variable domain EPEVTQTPSHQVTQMGQEVILRCVPISNHLYFYWYRQILGQKVEFLVSFYNNEISEKSEIFDDQFSVERPDGSNFTLKIRSTKLEDSAMYFCASSGVSGFYEQYFGPGTRLTVT.